A selection of T cell receptor beta chains follows, all from one sample in a study of CD8 T cells in Susac syndrome. TCRdb used MiXCR to reprocess the immunoSEQ multiplex PCR reads, holding one entry per CDR3 protein. The data contain a few hundred thousand distinct CDR3 sequences, 75% to 90% of them singletons. Sequencing was done on a sample of CD8+ T cells from PBMCs. Source of these receptors: a human donor with multiple sclerosis. Both conserved end residues are part of each CDR3. D genes are given only for firm matches. Clone size is stated in some rows and not others, as once, few, many or a class when expanded.

size | D | J | V | CDR3 | DNA
. | TRBD2 | TRBJ2-1 | TRBV6-5 | CASSYTGTRGNEQFF | TGTGCCAGCAGTTACACGGGGACTAGGGGTAATGAGCAGTTCTTC
. | . | TRBJ2-1 | TRBV30 | CAWTLEGGGSYNEQFF | TGTGCCTGGACCCTCGAGGGAGGGGGCTCCTACAATGAGCAGTTCTTC
once | TRBD2 | TRBJ2-1 | TRBV20-1 | CSAPRRGLAEPRPYNEQFF | TGCAGTGCCCCCAGACGGGGACTAGCCGAACCTCGCCCCTACAATGAGCAGTTCTTC
. | TRBD2 | TRBJ2-3 | TRBV6-5 | CASSPSIAGDADTQYF | TGTGCCAGCAGTCCCTCGATAGCGGGAGACGCAGATACGCAGTATTTT
. | . | TRBJ1-1 | TRBV27 | CASSSLEETVNTEAFF | TGTGCCAGCAGTTCACTAGAAGAGACAGTCAACACTGAAGCTTTCTTT
. | . | TRBJ1-5 | TRBV4-1 | CASSQEDRGAAGPQHF | TGCGCCAGCAGCCAAGAGGATCGGGGGGCCGCGGGGCCCCAGCATTTT
. | . | TRBJ1-5 | TRBV7-9 | CASSPIASNQPQHF | TGTGCCAGCAGCCCTATCGCTAGCAATCAGCCCCAGCATTTT
. | . | TRBJ2-1 | TRBV29-1 | CSVEGGNEQFF | TGCAGCGTTGAAGGAGGCAATGAGCAGTTCTTC
. | . | TRBJ2-7 | TRBV5-6 | CASSPVGGAYEQYF | TGTGCCAGCAGCCCGGTGGGCGGAGCCTACGAGCAGTACTTC
. | . | TRBJ2-4 | TRBV14 | CASSQLPRQDLLAKNIQYF | TGTGCCAGCAGCCAACTTCCTAGACAGGACCTTTTAGCCAAAAACATTCAGTACTTC
. | . | TRBJ2-7 | TRBV3-1 | CASSQEPGGLSYEQYF | TGTGCCAGCAGCCAAGAACCGGGGGGCCTCTCCTACGAGCAGTACTTC
. | . | TRBJ2-7 | TRBV20-1 | CSARGPPFGYEQYF | TGCAGTGCTAGAGGACCCCCCTTTGGGTACGAGCAGTACTTC
. | TRBD1 | TRBJ1-1 | TRBV5-5 | CASSNYRGLNTEAFF | TGTGCCAGCAGCAACTACAGGGGACTGAACACTGAAGCTTTCTTT
. | . | TRBJ1-2 | TRBV27 | CASSFSDRYGYTF | TGTGCCAGCAGTTTTTCAGATCGCTATGGCTACACCTTC
. | . | TRBJ1-5 | TRBV7-6 | CASSIGTDNQPQHF | TGTGCCAGCAGCATCGGGACGGACAATCAGCCCCAGCATTTT
. | TRBD1 | TRBJ1-5 | TRBV10-3 | CAISESWDPGGEPQHF | TGTGCCATCAGTGAGTCTTGGGACCCAGGGGGAGAGCCCCAGCATTTT
. | . | TRBJ2-7 | TRBV20-1 | CSASGQENYEQYF | TGCAGTGCTAGCGGCCAGGAAAACTACGAGCAGTACTTC
. | . | TRBJ2-3 | TRBV6-5 | CASSYSIRDLVPTDTQYF | TGTGCCAGCAGTTACAGTATTAGGGATCTAGTGCCCACAGATACGCAGTATTTT
. | TRBD1 | TRBJ1-1 | TRBV5-4 | CASSRYPGQLTEAFF | TGTGCCAGCAGCCGGTACCCGGGACAGCTCACTGAAGCTTTCTTT
. | . | TRBJ1-2 | TRBV4-1 | CASSQGGQGNYGYTF | TGCGCCAGCAGCCAAGGAGGTCAGGGGAACTATGGCTACACCTTC
. | . | TRBJ2-7 | TRBV12-3/TRBV12-4 | CASSRRSSYEQYF | TGTGCCAGCAGCCGGCGAAGCTCCTACGAGCAGTACTTC
few | . | TRBJ2-5 | TRBV10-3 | CAIATEVQETQYF | TGTGCCATCGCAACGGAGGTCCAAGAGACCCAGTACTTC
once | TRBD1 | TRBJ2-7 | TRBV12-5 | CASGYRGPRNF | TGTGCTAGTGGTTATAGGGGGCCCAGGAACTTC
. | . | TRBJ1-1 | TRBV20-1 | CSAGNTEAFF | TGCAGTGCCGGGAACACTGAAGCTTTCTTT
. | TRBD2 | TRBJ2-1 | TRBV29-1 | CSVEAGGTYNEQFF | TGCAGCGTTGAGGCGGGAGGGACGTACAATGAGCAGTTCTTC
. | TRBD2 | TRBJ2-1 | TRBV3-1 | CASSQDLSAGVYNEQFF | TGTGCCAGCAGCCAAGATTTATCGGCGGGGGTATACAATGAGCAGTTCTTC
. | . | TRBJ2-2 | TRBV27 | CASTLGGPGELFF | TGTGCCAGCACCTTGGGCGGCCCCGGGGAGCTGTTTTTT
. | TRBD1 | TRBJ1-2 | TRBV9 | CASSVGLSERGHGYTF | TGTGCCAGCAGCGTAGGTTTGAGCGAGAGGGGGCATGGCTACACCTTC
. | . | TRBJ2-1 | TRBV19 | CASIKYNEQFF | TGTGCCAGTATAAAGTACAATGAGCAGTTCTTC
. | TRBD2 | TRBJ2-1 | TRBV6-1 | CASSATSGYNEQFF | TGTGCCAGCAGCGCGACTAGCGGATACAATGAGCAGTTCTTC
. | TRBD2 | TRBJ2-2 | TRBV4-1 | CASSQLAGGPGELFF | TGCGCCAGCAGCCAACTAGCGGGGGGGCCCGGGGAGCTGTTTTTT
. | TRBD1 | TRBJ1-2 | TRBV12-3/TRBV12-4 | CASSPLPTGGGNGYTF | TGTGCCAGCAGTCCACTACCGACAGGGGGCGGAAATGGCTACACCTTC
. | . | TRBJ1-5 | TRBV7-8 | CASSLGREGNQPQHF | TGTGCCAGCAGCTTAGGACGGGAGGGGAATCAGCCCCAGCATTTT
. | . | TRBJ1-2 | TRBV30 | CAWSMPGSDYGYTF | TGTGCCTGGAGTATGCCGGGGTCAGACTATGGCTACACCTTC
. | . | TRBJ2-7 | TRBV9 | CASSPDGHYEQYF | TGTGCCAGCAGCCCTGACGGACACTACGAGCAGTACTTC
once | . | TRBJ2-2 | TRBV30 | CAWRTSHKSNTGELFF | TGTGCCTGGAGGACTAGTCATAAGTCGAACACCGGGGAGCTGTTTTTT
. | TRBD1 | TRBJ1-5 | TRBV6-5 | CASSYLGQAAYSNQPQHF | TGTGCCAGCAGTTACTTGGGACAGGCGGCTTATAGCAATCAGCCCCAGCATTTT
. | . | TRBJ2-7 | TRBV5-6 | CASRQTGDWAYEQYF | TGTGCCAGCAGACAGACAGGCGATTGGGCCTACGAGCAGTACTTC
. | TRBD1 | TRBJ1-1 | TRBV29-1 | CSVWDSFLNTEAFF | TGCAGCGTGTGGGACAGTTTCTTGAACACTGAAGCTTTCTTT
. | TRBD2 | TRBJ2-2 | TRBV5-1 | CASSSTSGAGTGELFF | TGCGCCAGCAGCTCGACTAGCGGGGCAGGAACCGGGGAGCTGTTTTTT
. | . | TRBJ2-3 | TRBV7-9 | CASSSFGSLSTDTQYF | TGTGCCAGCAGCTCCTTCGGTAGCCTAAGCACAGATACGCAGTATTTT
once | . | TRBJ2-6 | TRBV6-1 | CASSGSDSSGANVLTF | TGTGCCAGCAGTGGTAGTGACTCGTCTGGGGCCAACGTCCTGACTTTC
. | TRBD2 | TRBJ2-3 | TRBV4-2 | CASSPLGEAGGLDTQYF | TGTGCCAGCAGCCCCCTGGGTGAAGCGGGAGGTCTAGATACGCAGTATTTT